This paragraph covers one T cell receptor (beta chain) sequence. Its specificity is unknown. This sample is part of a study of cytomegalovirus exposure and HLA in healthy donors. Primers for the PCR totalled 60 Vbeta and 13 Jbeta. The protocol was immunoSEQ multiplex PCR, while the TCRdb copy is restricted to in-frame clones and leaves out a portion. The specimen's table records around 160,000 clones. This CDR3 is 15 amino acids long. Between the trimmed V and J ends, which lost 0 bases and 6 bases, there was a span of 12 bases. Per germline, CDR1 LGHNA and CDR2 YNFKEQ. Study results and limitations: Overall, approximately 150 TCR beta chains were annotated as cytomegalovirus-associated.

V is TRBV4-2 and J is TRBJ2-1; possible D gene TRBD2, 5 bases. Sequencing was done on a sample of PBMCs. The receptor was isolated from a woman in her 50s in good health and CMV-seronegative. Written as DNA, the CDR3 is TGTGCCAGCAGCCAAGAGCTAGCCGCGGTCAATGAGCAGTTCTTC. It encodes CASSQELAAVNEQFF.